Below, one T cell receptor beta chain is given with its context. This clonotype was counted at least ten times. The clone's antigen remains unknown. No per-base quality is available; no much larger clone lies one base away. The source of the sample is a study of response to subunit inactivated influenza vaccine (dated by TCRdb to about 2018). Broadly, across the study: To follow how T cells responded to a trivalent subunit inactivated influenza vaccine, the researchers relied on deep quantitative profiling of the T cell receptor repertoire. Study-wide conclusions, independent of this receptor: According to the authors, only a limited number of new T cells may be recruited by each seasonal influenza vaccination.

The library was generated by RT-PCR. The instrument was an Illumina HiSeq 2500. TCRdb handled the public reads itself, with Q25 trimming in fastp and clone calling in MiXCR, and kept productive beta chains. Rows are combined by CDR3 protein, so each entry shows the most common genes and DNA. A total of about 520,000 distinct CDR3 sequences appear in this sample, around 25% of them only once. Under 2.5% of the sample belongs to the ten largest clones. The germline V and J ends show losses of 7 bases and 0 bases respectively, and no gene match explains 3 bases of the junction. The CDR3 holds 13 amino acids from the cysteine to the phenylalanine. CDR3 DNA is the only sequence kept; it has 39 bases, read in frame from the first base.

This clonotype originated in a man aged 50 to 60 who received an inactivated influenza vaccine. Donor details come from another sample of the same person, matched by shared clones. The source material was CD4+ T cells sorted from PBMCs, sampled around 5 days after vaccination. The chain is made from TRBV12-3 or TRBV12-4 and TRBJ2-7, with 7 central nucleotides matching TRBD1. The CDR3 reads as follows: CASMGQNSYEQYF. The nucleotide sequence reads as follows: TGTGCCAGCATGGGACAGAACTCCTACGAGCAGTACTTC.